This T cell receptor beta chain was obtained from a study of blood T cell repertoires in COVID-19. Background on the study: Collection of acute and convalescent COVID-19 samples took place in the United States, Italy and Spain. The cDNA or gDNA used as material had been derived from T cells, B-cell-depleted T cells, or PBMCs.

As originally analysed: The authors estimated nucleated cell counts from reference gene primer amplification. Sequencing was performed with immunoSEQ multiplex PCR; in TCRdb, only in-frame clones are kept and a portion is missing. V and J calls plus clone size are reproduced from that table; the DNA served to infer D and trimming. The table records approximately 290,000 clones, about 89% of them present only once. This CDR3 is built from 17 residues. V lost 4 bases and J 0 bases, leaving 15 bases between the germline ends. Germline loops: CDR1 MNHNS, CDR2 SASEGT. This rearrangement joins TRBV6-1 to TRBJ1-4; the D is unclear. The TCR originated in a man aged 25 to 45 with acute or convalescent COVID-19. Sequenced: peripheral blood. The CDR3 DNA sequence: TGTGCCAGCAGTGGTCCGCGCCAGACTGCAACTAATGAAAAACTGTTTTTT. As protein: CASSGPRQTATNEKLFF.